This TCR beta chain is from a study of beta chain features in type 1 diabetes. Study conclusions and caveats: The study found moderately but significantly shorter TCRB CDR3s in all four CD4+ subsets of Type 1 diabetes patients.

In regard to this clone: Its antigen is still unknown.

The CDR3 has 15 amino acids. Unmatched junction bases numbered 8, after V lost 4 bases and J lost 2 bases. The germline gives CDR1 SGDLS, CDR2 YYNGEE. Every isolated RNA sample was fully reverse transcribed, so sequencing captured expressed TCRB transcripts. Produced via immunoSEQ multiplex PCR; TCRdb's table is partial and in-frame only. The sample yields almost 350,000 clones, about a tenth seen once. The chain combines TRBV9 with TRBJ2-7; 8 nucleotides match TRBD2. The origin of this receptor is a man aged 30 to 39 with type 1 diabetes. The specimen was central memory CD4+ T cells from blood. The DNA of the CDR3 is TGTGCCAGCAGCCTCGGCGATAGCGGGGCCTACGAGCAGTACTTC. Translating gives CASSLGDSGAYEQYF.